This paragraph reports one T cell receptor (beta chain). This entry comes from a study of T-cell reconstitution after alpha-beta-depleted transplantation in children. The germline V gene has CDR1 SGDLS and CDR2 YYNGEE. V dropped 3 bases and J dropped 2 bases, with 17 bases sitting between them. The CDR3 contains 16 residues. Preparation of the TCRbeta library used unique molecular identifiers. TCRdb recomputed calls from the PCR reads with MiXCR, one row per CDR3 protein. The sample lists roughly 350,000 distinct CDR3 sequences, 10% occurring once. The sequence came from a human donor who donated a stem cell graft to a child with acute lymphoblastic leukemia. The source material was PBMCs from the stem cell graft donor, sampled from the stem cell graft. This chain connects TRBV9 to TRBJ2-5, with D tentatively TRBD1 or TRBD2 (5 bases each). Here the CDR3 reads CASSAEPGPHQETQYF. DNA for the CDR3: TGTGCCAGCAGCGCCGAGCCGGGACCTCATCAAGAGACCCAGTACTTC.